This T cell receptor beta chain came from a study of blood T cell repertoires in COVID-19. Study summary: Acute-phase and convalescent COVID-19 samples originated in the United States, Italy and Spain. Sample material is recorded as cDNA or gDNA derived from T cells, B-cell-depleted T cells, or PBMCs.

Some clones are missing from TCRdb's copy, which holds only in-frame ones; the method was immunoSEQ multiplex PCR. Of some 180,000 clones listed, around 80% were seen once; the top ten hold around 13%. Germline V gene sequence: CDR1 MNHEY, CDR2 SMNVEV (reference sequence). V lost 7 bases and J 9 bases, leaving 19 bases between the germline ends. The CDR3 is 15 amino acids. The receptor was derived from a human donor in a cohort sampled during active COVID-19. Sequenced material: peripheral blood. The V gene is TRBV27, the J gene TRBJ1-6, with D uncertain. In DNA form, the CDR3 reads TGTGCCAGCACCAAAGGAGGGTCCCGCGGTTCACCCCTCCACTTT. Amino acids: CASTKGGSRGSPLHF.